The 20 T cell receptor beta chains presented below share a single source sample, sequenced in a study. TCRdb called the 5' RACE reads again in MiXCR, with one record for every CDR3 protein. The sample lists 45,000 to 55,000 distinct CDR3 sequences; around 24% were seen once. Material: tumor-infiltrating naive CD4+ T cells sorted from the breast tumor. Subset specified: naive CD4+ T cells, CD4+CD45RA+CD25-. The receptors originated from a female donor with breast cancer.

About this clonotype: Possible read error: a much larger clone is one base away. The CDR3 end shows no conserved phenylalanine or tryptophan, and so a read error is likely. V and J are TRBV7-2 and TRBJ1-2; no definite D call. Germline V gene data show CDR1 as SGHTA and CDR2 as FQGNSA. The CDR3 loop spans 13 amino acids. The germline V and J ends were trimmed by 3 bases and 8 bases, with 13 bases remaining between them. The CDR3, as DNA: TGTGCCAGCAGCTTGACTCAAACGAGAGGCTACACCTCC. Translated: CASSLTQTRGYTS.

J is TRBJ2-3 and V is TRBV5-1, with TRBD2 matching over 7 bases. V was pared by 5 bases and J by 5 bases, with 11 bases of the junction left unmatched. The CDR3 sequence is 15 residues long. The germline gives CDR1 SGHRS, CDR2 YFSETQ. CDR3 sequence (DNA): TGCGCCAGCAGGCAGTCGCGGGAGAAGAGAGATACGCAGTATTTT. Translated: CASRQSREKRDTQYF.

This clonotype is medium-sized (0.01 to 0.1%). V gene TRBV20-1 combines with J gene TRBJ2-2; D is tentatively TRBD1 or TRBD2 (6 bases each). This CDR3 is built from 14 residues. Germline V gives CDR1 DFQATT, CDR2 SNEGSKA (reference sequence). V was shortened by 3 bases and J by 1 base, with 9 bases between the two germline ends. The CDR3 bases are TGCAGTGCTAGGAAGGGGGGGAACACCGGGGAGCTGTTTTTT. Translated, it gives CSARKGGNTGELFF.

This clonotype was observed a few times. The rearrangement links TRBV7-9 to TRBJ1-1; 10 nucleotides line up with TRBD1. CDR3 size: 13 residues. The J segment lost 7 bases and the V segment lost 5 bases, leaving 4 bases of the junction unmatched. Per germline, CDR1 SEHNR and CDR2 FQNEAQ (reference sequence). The CDR3 spells CASSRQGADEAFF. The CDR3 bases are TGTGCCAGCAGCCGACAGGGGGCCGATGAAGCTTTCTTT.

The chain combines TRBV7-8 with TRBJ2-2; TRBD2 might be the D (5 bases). CDR3 length: 15 amino acids. V dropped 5 bases and J dropped 1 base, with 11 bases sitting between them. Germline lookup yields CDR1 SGHVS and CDR2 FQNEAQ. CDR3 region: CASSLLGGNTGELFF. DNA for the CDR3: TGTGCCAGCAGCCTCCTAGGAGGGAACACCGGGGAGCTGTTTTTT.

This clonotype was counted a few times. In DNA form, the CDR3 reads TGTGCCAGCAGCGTAGAAAGCGGTGGAGATACGCAGTATTTT. The encoded protein is CASSVESGGDTQYF. V usage is TRBV9 and J usage is TRBJ2-3, with D possibly TRBD2 on 5 matching bases. From germline, CDR1 is SGDLS and CDR2 YYNGEE. This CDR3 comprises 14 residues. V was cut by 0 bases and J by 5 bases, with 10 bases left in between.

This clonotype was picked up a small number of times. This chain's CDR3 is CASSLVRDRGGLGGLGDTQYF. The CDR3 region has the DNA TGTGCCAGCAGCTTAGTTAGGGACAGGGGGGGACTAGGAGGCCTGGGAGATACGCAGTATTTT. The chain is built from TRBV7-8 and TRBJ2-3; 11 nucleotides align to TRBD1. The germline V gene encodes CDR1 SGHVS and CDR2 FQNEAQ. The CDR3 has 21 amino acids. The junction had 20 bases not matched to a gene; V was cut back by 1 base and J by 5 bases.

The sample holds many counts of this clonotype. V usage is TRBV5-1 and J usage is TRBJ2-5; D could derive from TRBD1 or TRBD2 (5 bases each). Germline V gene data show CDR1 as SGHRS and CDR2 as YFSETQ. CDR3 length equals 14 residues. V lost 3 bases and J 2 bases, leaving 11 bases between the germline ends. For the CDR3, the DNA is TGCGCCAGCAGCTGGGACGGTCCACAAGAGACCCAGTACTTC. Translated, it gives CASSWDGPQETQYF.

As for this clonotype: Just one base apart from a much larger clone, this may be a read error. The rearrangement joins TRBV6-1 to TRBJ2-7; D may be TRBD1 (6 bases). The CDR3 is 12 amino acids. V dropped 5 bases and J dropped 7 bases, with 12 bases sitting between them. Per the germline V gene, CDR1 is MNHNS and CDR2 is SASEGT. This CDR3 reads CASSSGQTEQYF. In DNA form, the CDR3 reads TGTGCCAGCAGTAGTGGACAGACGGAGCAGTACTTC.

The rearrangement links TRBV28 to TRBJ2-5; 12 positions agree with TRBD1. CDR3 length: 16 amino acids. V gave up 7 bases and J gave up 3 bases; unmatched junction bases: 9. Germline-derived CDR1 and CDR2 are MDHEN and SYDVKM. CDR3 nucleotide sequence: TGTGCCAGCACCCCCTCCGGGACAGGGGGCGAAGAGACCCAGTACTTC. Encoded protein: CASTPSGTGGEETQYF.

The chain couples TRBV2 to TRBJ1-2; 8 positions agree with TRBD1. Germline V CDR1 and CDR2: SNHLY, FYNNEI. J gave up 0 bases and V 6 bases, and 6 bases lay outside the gene matches. This CDR3 region has 15 residues. The CDR3 sequence: CASRGQAITNYGYTF. The CDR3 DNA reads TGTGCCAGCAGGGGACAGGCGATAACTAACTATGGCTACACCTTC.

Here the CDR3 DNA reads TGTGCCAGCAGCAAACAGGGGGCCACGTACCAAGAGACCCAGTACTTC. Its protein product is CASSKQGATYQETQYF. The rearrangement links TRBV5-5 to TRBJ2-5; TRBD1 aligns across 9 bases. V lost 4 bases and J lost 0; bases outside the gene matches: 7. This CDR3 is 16 amino acids long. CDR1 is SGHKS and CDR2 is YYEKEE in the germline V gene (reference sequence).

The chain employs TRBV24-1 and TRBJ2-5; 8 bases line up with TRBD1. V shed 7 bases and J 0 bases; nucleotides not matched to a gene: 12. Germline CDR1 and CDR2: KGHDR and SFDVKD. The CDR3 length is 17 residues. CDR3 nucleotide sequence: TGTGCCACCAGCCCCGGGACAGGTCTACCCTACCAAGAGACCCAGTACTTC. This encodes CATSPGTGLPYQETQYF.

This clonotype showed up just a few times. J is TRBJ2-2 and V is TRBV7-9; tentatively, D is TRBD1 (5 bases). This CDR3 contains 15 residues. CDR1 SEHNR and CDR2 FQNEAQ come from the germline V gene (reference sequence). With 1 base removed from V and 5 bases from J, the gap between germline ends came to 11 bases. The CDR3 DNA reads as TGTGCCAGCAGCTTAGTGGACATACAGACCGGGGAGCTGTTTTTT. Protein: CASSLVDIQTGELFF.

This clonotype came up a few times. The CDR3 sequence: CASSWTGQGYTF. CDR3 nucleotide sequence: TGCGCCAGCAGCTGGACAGGGCAAGGCTACACCTTC. V and J are TRBV5-1 and TRBJ1-2; TRBD1 agrees at 8 bases. Germline loops: CDR1 SGHRS, CDR2 YFSETQ. CDR3 length equals 12 residues. V was clipped by 3 bases and J by 8 bases; unmatched bases: 3.

Comment on this clonotype: This may be a read error, as it is one base from a much larger clone. J is TRBJ1-1 and V is TRBV7-2; D is unclear. CDR3 length: 14 amino acids. The germline V gene has CDR1 SGHTA and CDR2 FQGNSA. CDR3 nucleotides: TGTGCCAGCAGCTTAGACCCGGTGAACACTGAAGCTTACTTT. It codes for CASSLDPVNTEAYF.

Of note for this clonotype: Because the CDR3 is missing its conserved closing phenylalanine or tryptophan, this is likely a read error. This sequence joins TRBV20-1 and TRBJ1-3; no clear D gene. Germline lookup yields CDR1 DFQATT and CDR2 SNEGSKA (reference sequence). The CDR3 loop spans 11 amino acids. With 3 bases removed from V and 4 bases from J, the gap between germline ends came to 4 bases. In DNA form, the CDR3 reads TGCAGTGCTAGGGCGGGAAACACCATATATTAT. Protein product: CSARAGNTIYY.

This clonotype was detected a few times. The V call is TRBV28, the J call TRBJ1-6; no firm D call. Trimming pared 5 bases from V and 16 bases from J, leaving 18 bases between. Germline CDR1 reads MDHEN; CDR2 reads SYDVKM. This CDR3 is 13 amino acids long. CDR3 nucleotide sequence: TGTGCCAGCAGTCCGCCTATGGAACTGTATCTCCACTTT. Its translation: CASSPPMELYLHF. The whole variable domain, remainder taken from reference TRBV28 and TRBJ1-6, is DVKVTQSSRYLVKRTGEKVFLECVQDMDHENMFWYRQDPGLGLRLIYFSYDVKMKEKGDIPEGYSVSREKKERFSLILESASTNQTSMYLCASSPPMELYLHFGNGTRLTVT.

This clonotype has just a few counts. This chain links TRBV7-2 with TRBJ2-3, with unresolved D. This CDR3 spans 14 amino acids. V was pared by 7 bases and J by 1 base, with 12 bases between. Per germline, CDR1 SGHTA and CDR2 FQGNSA. This chain's CDR3 is CASTPQAGTDTQYF. The CDR3 bases are TGTGCCAGCACCCCTCAAGCCGGCACAGATACGCAGTATTTT.

This clonotype has just a few counts. The gene calls are TRBV4-3 and TRBJ1-6; no clear D gene. The CDR3 loop spans 17 amino acids. Germline lookup yields CDR1 LGHNA and CDR2 YSLEER. V was trimmed by 1 base and J by 1 base, leaving 11 bases between them. As DNA, the CDR3 is TGCGCCAGCAGCCAAGGCCAGCTAGGGTCCTATAATTCACCCCTCCACTTT. It is translated as CASSQGQLGSYNSPLHF.